This is a list of T cell receptor beta chains from one sample in a study of blood T cell repertoires in COVID-19. TCRdb's table, derived via immunoSEQ multiplex PCR, lists solely in-frame clones and lacks some. The sample carries approximately 150,000 clones, roughly 84% recorded once. The sample comprised PBMCs or T cells enriched from blood (not recorded which). The receptor source for this set is a man aged 55 to 69 who had recovered from COVID-19. The CDR3 runs from the conserved cysteine through the conserved F or W.

V gene	J gene	CDR3 protein
TRBV28	TRBJ2-7	CATRGTWKGSYEQYF
TRBV11-2	TRBJ1-5	CASSIQTGISNQPQHF
TRBV2	TRBJ1-3	CASSEAGIAGNTIYF
TRBV10-1	TRBJ2-5	CASSVQEQETQYF
TRBV10-3	TRBJ1-2	CATSGGGAGDYGYTF
TRBV3-1/TRBV3-2	TRBJ2-7	CASSYSDRAEQYF
TRBV29-1	TRBJ1-4	CSVDRGANEKLFF
TRBV7-3	TRBJ2-7	CASSSPGHSYEQYF
TRBV3-1/TRBV3-2	TRBJ1-1	CASSQVTGPTEAFF
TRBV27	TRBJ2-5	CASSLGWRGDGGRGETQYF
TRBV15	TRBJ2-3	CATSTFPRVGSTDTQYF
TRBV27	TRBJ2-5	CASSQLGQQETQYF
TRBV5-1	TRBJ2-3	CASSLRGTFTDTQYF
TRBV11-3	TRBJ1-1	CASSLGPTGTEAFF
TRBV16	TRBJ2-3	CASSLRTRAHTDTQYF
TRBV4-1	TRBJ1-1	CASSLEMTTGHRGAFF
TRBV28	TRBJ2-1	CASSTTPNGGGDEQFF
TRBV7-9	TRBJ2-2	CASRVSGGGYTGELFF
TRBV28	TRBJ2-2	CASQGQGMTGELFF
TRBV6-5	TRBJ2-2	CASSYLPGADTGELFF
TRBV6-5	TRBJ1-5	CASSYSGAQPQHF
TRBV7-8	TRBJ1-6	CASSSGTGINSPLHF
TRBV6-4	TRBJ2-5	CASSELAGSQETQYF
TRBV7-2	TRBJ1-1	CASSLDREAFF
TRBV27	TRBJ1-6	CASSPQPPGLRSPLHF
TRBV29-1	TRBJ1-2	CSVEDWTGLGGYGYTF
TRBV28	TRBJ2-4	CASSLAPLTGKNIQYF
TRBV6-6	TRBJ2-7	CASSYETSRSYEQYF
TRBV3-1/TRBV3-2	TRBJ2-2	CASSQGTGGVSGELFF
TRBV29-1	TRBJ2-1	CSVESMAIEQFF
TRBV28	TRBJ1-2	CASSLEGAGYGYTF
TRBV5-6	TRBJ2-7	CASIESGGGRNEQYF
TRBV7-9	TRBJ1-4	CASSRTGQGVNEKLFF
TRBV10-3	TRBJ1-3	CAVGDGQGSGNTIYF
TRBV7-8	TRBJ1-2	CASSFSTVDAGYTF
TRBV7-2	TRBJ2-5	CASSSYSGQETQYF
TRBV5-6	TRBJ1-1	CASSVLQGMNTEAFF
TRBV10-1	TRBJ2-2	CASRKSGTYTGELFF
TRBV28	TRBJ1-5	CASSLPGQIRQPQHF
TRBV6-5	TRBJ2-1	CASTLGTGHNEQFF
TRBV10-3	TRBJ1-2	CAISEHRTAVNYGYTF
TRBV7-9	TRBJ1-4	CASSVYRDSNEKLFF
TRBV21-1	TRBJ1-5	CASVGVSNQPQHF
TRBV27	TRBJ1-6	CASSLDIISPLHF
TRBV6-5	TRBJ2-3	CASRRGAVGTDTQYF
TRBV3-1/TRBV3-2	TRBJ2-2	CASSPPFGSDTGELFF
TRBV27	TRBJ2-7	CASSPGLSYEQYF
TRBV10-3	TRBJ1-4	CATQGGSQNEKLFF
TRBV10-3	TRBJ1-3	CAIRSDSSGNTIYF
TRBV27	TRBJ1-6	CASKRSYNSPLHF